The sequence of this T cell receptor beta chain was determined in a study of blood T cells in healthy people across ages. Study-level findings and limits: With donor CMV status unknown, expanded clonotype changes were possibly confounded. It was held that the diversity estimates obtained from one million T cells were underestimates.

Germline CDR1 is SEHNR and CDR2 is FQNEAQ (reference sequence). The V end was cut by 5 bases, the J end by 9 bases, with 20 bases between. This CDR3 is built from 16 residues. The study isolated at least 6.5 million PBMCs from each sample. Then a second PCR, running about 6 to 12 cycles, was carried out with a sample-barcoded 5' primer and a J-beta primer mix. TCRdb reprocessed the 5' RACE reads via MiXCR and lists one record per CDR3 protein. The repertoire holds around 600,000 distinct CDR3 sequences, with around half as singletons. This clonotype was picked up a small number of times. The antigen remains unidentified.

Sequencing was carried out using blood. The TCR comes from a man at least 80 years old in good health. V is TRBV7-9 and J is TRBJ1-6, with a weak D call TRBD1 (5 bases). CDR3 sequence: CASSPRGSVPGSPLHF. In DNA form, the CDR3 reads TGTGCCAGCAGCCCCCGGGGCAGCGTGCCTGGTTCACCCCTCCACTTT.